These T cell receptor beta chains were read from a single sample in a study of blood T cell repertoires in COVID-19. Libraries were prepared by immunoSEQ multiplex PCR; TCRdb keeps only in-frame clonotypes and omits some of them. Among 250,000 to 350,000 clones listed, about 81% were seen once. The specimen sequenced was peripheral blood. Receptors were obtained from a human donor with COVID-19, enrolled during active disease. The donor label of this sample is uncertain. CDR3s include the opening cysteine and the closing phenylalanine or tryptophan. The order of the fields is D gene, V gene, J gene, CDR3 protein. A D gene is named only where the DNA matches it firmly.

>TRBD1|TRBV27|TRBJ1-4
CASSSLTGGNEKLFF
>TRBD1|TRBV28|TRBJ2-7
CASSPAGGSYEQYF
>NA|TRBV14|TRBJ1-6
CASSPGGYNSPLHF
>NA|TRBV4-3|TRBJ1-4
CASSLRIGVNEKLFF
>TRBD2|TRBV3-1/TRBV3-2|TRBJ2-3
CASSQLPPRAGGPEHTQYF
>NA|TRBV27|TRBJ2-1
CASILTGTSYNEQFF
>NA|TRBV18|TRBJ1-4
CASSPTRQHSNEKLFF
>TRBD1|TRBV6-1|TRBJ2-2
CASSEGTGWFTGELFF
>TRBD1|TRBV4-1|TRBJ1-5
CASSQDPPGGDQPQHF
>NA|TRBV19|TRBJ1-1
CASSPPDRNTEAFF
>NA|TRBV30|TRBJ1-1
CAWSRPGIPEAFF
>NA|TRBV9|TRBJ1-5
CASSAGANSNQPQHF
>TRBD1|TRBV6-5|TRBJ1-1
CASSRGQGNTEAFF
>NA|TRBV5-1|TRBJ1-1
CASSFTSGANTEAFF
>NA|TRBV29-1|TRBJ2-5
CSVHDVGGTETQYF
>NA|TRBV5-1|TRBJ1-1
CASSLTTSLNTEAFF
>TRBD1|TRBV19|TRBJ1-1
CASSIDPQGWGEAFF
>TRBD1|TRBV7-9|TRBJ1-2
CASSSIQGDGGYTF
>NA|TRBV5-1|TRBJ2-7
CASAEVLSEQYF
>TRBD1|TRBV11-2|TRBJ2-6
CASSRRTGTRSGANVLTF
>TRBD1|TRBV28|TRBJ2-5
CASSFPTGHQETQYF
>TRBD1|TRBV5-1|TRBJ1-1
CASSWPTGEGTEAFF
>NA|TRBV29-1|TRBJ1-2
CSVASNYGYTF
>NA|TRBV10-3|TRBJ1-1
CAISEGVRTEAFF
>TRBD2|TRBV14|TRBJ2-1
CASSRTSGSWGEQFF
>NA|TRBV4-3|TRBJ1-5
CASSQGTLGWPQHF
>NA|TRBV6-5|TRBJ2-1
CASSPRGRSEQFF
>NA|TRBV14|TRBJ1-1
CASSQDWGVRSNTEAFF
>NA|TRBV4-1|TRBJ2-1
CASSLYPNTGTEQFF
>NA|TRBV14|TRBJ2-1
CASSQVRLHNEQFF
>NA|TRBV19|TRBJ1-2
CASCGTSNYGYTF
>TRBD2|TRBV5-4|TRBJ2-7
CASSLAGGAYEQYF
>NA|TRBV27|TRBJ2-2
CASSFQTGNTGELFF
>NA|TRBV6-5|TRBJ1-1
CASSSDRGYTEAFF
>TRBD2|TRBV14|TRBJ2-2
CASSQGLAGIHTGELFF
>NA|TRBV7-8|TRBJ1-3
CASSRGGSGNTIYF
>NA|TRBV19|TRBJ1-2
CASSAGRVYGYTF